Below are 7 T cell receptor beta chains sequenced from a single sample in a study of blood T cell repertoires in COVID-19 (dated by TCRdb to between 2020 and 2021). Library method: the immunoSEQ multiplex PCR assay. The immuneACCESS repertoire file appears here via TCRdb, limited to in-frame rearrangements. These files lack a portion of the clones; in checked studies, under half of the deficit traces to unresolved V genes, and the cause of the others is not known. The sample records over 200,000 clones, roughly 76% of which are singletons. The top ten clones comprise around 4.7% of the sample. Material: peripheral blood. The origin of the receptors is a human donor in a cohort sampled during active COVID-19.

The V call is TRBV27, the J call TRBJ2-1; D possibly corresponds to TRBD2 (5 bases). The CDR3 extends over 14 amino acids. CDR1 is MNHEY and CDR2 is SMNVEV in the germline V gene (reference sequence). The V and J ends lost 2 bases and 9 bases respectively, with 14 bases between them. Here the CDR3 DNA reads TGTGCCAGCAGTTTAACCCGAGGGATGGGTGAGCAGTTCTTC. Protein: CASSLTRGMGEQFF.

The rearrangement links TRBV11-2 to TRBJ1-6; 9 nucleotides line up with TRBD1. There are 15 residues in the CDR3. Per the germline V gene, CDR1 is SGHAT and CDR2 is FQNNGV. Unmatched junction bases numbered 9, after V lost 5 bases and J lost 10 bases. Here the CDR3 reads CASSGDRGVKSPLHF. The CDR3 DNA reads TGTGCCAGCAGCGGAGACAGGGGGGTAAAGTCACCCCTCCACTTT.

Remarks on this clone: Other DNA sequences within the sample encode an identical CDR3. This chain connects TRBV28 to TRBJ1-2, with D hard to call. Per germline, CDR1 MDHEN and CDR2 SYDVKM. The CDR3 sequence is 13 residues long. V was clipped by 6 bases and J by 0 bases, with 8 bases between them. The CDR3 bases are TGTGCCAGCAGAACCACAGCTAACTATGGCTACACCTTC. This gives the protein CASRTTANYGYTF.

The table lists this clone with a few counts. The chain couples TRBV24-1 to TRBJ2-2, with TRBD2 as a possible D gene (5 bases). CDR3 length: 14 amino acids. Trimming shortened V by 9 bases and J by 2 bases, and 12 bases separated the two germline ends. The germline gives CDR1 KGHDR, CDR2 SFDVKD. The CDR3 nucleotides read TGTGCCACCGGCGGAGGTCGAAACACCGGGGAGCTGTTTTTT. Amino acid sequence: CATGGGRNTGELFF.

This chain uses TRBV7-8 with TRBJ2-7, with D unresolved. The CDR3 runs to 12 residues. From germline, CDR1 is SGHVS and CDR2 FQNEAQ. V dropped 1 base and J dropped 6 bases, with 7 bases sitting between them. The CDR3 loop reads CASSLERFEQYF. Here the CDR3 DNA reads TGTGCCAGCAGCTTAGAACGGTTCGAGCAGTACTTC.

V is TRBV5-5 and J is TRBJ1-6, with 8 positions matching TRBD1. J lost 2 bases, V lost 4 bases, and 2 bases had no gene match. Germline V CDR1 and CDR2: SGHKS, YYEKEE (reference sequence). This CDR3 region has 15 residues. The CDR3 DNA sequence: TGTGCCAGCAGCCAACAGGGGGCCTATAATTCACCCCTCCACTTT. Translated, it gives CASSQQGAYNSPLHF.

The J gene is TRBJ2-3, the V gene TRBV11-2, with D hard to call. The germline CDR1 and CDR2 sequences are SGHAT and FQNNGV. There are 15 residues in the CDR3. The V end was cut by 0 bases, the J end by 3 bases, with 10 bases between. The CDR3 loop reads CASSLERLATDTQYF. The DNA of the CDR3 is TGTGCCAGCAGCTTAGAACGATTAGCAACAGATACGCAGTATTTT.